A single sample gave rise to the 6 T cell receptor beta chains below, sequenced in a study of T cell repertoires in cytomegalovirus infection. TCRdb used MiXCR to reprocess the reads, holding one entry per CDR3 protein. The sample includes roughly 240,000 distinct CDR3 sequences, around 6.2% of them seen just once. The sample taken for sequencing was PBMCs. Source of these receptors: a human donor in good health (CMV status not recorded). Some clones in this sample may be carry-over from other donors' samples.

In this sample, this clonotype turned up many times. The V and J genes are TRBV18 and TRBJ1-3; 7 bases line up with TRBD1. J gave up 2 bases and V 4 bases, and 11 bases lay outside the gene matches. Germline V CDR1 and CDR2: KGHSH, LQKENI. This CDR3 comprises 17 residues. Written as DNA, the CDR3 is TGTGCCAGCTCACTCGCCGCTGGGACAGCCCCTGGAAACACCATATATTTT. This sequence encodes CASSLAAGTAPGNTIYF.

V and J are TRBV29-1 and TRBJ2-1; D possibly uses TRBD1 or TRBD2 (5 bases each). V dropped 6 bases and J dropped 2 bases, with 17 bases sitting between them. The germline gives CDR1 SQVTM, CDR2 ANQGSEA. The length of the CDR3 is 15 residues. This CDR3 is CSVPTGTAAYNEQFF. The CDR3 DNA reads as TGCAGCGTCCCAACCGGGACCGCCGCCTACAATGAGCAGTTCTTC.

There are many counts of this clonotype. CDR3 DNA: TGTGCCAGCAGCTTGGTGCCCCTCGGCGAGCAGTACTTC. Translation: CASSLVPLGEQYF. The J gene is TRBJ2-7, the V gene TRBV5-6; D uncertain. The CDR3 extends over 13 amino acids. V lost 0 bases and J 6 bases, leaving 10 bases between the germline ends. CDR1 and CDR2 from the germline V gene are SGHDT and YYEEEE.

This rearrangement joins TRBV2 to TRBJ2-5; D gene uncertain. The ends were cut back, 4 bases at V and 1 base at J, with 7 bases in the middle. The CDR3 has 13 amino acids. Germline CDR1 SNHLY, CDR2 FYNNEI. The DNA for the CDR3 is TGTGCCAGCAGTGGCAGCTTCCAAGAGACCCAGTACTTC. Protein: CASSGSFQETQYF.

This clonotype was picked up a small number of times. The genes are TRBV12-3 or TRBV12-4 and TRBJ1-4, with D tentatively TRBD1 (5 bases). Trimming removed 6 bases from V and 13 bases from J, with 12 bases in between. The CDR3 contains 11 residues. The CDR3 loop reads CASSSGRGLFF. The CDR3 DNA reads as TGTGCCAGCAGCTCAGGGCGGGGACTGTTTTTT.

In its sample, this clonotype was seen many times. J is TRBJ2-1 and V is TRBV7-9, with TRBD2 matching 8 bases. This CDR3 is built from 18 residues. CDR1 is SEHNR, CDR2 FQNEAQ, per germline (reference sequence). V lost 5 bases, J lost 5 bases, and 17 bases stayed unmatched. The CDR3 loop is CASSPSLGVAGLNNEQFF. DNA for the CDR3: TGTGCCAGCAGCCCCTCCTTAGGGGTAGCGGGGCTAAACAATGAGCAGTTCTTC.